These 8 T cell receptor beta chains were sequenced from one sample in a study of T cell responses to AZD1222 COVID-19 vaccine. Libraries were prepared by immunoSEQ multiplex PCR; TCRdb keeps only in-frame clonotypes and omits some of them. Found here are roughly 200,000 clones, just over 90% of them singletons; the top ten hold roughly 3.5%. The source was peripheral blood, collected 28 days after the second AZD1222 dose. All receptors come from an adult who received the AZD1222 COVID-19 vaccine.

V is TRBV7-2 and J is TRBJ2-7, with no clear D. V gave up 4 bases and J gave up 2 bases, with 12 bases separating them. This CDR3 comprises 14 residues. In germline, CDR1 is SGHTA, CDR2 FQGNSA. The CDR3 nucleotides read TGTGCCAGCAGCTCATCGACGGGCACCTACGAGCAGTACTTC. Its protein is CASSSSTGTYEQYF.

V and J are TRBV13 and TRBJ1-5; TRBD1 matches at 7 bases. Germline V CDR1 and CDR2: PRHDT, FYEKMQ (reference sequence). The CDR3 sequence is 16 residues long. V was clipped by 4 bases and J by 0 bases; unmatched bases: 6. In nucleotides, the CDR3 is TGTGCCAGCAGCTCCAGGGGGGACGATAGCAATCAGCCCCAGCATTTT. As protein: CASSSRGDDSNQPQHF.

This clone was recorded only once. The chain recombines TRBV19 with TRBJ2-2, with 7 bases aligning to TRBD1. The germline gives CDR1 LNHDA, CDR2 SQIVND (reference sequence). Trimming cost V 10 bases and J 3 bases; bases outside gene matches: 14. The CDR3 loop spans 16 amino acids. CDR3 region: CATRPPQGRYTGELFF. The CDR3 nucleotides are TGTGCCACCCGTCCCCCACAGGGGCGATACACCGGGGAGCTGTTTTTT.

The rearrangement links TRBV4-1 to TRBJ1-1, with D unclear. Trimming took off 1 base at V and 2 bases at J, with 8 bases between the two ends. Germline V gene data show CDR1 as MGHRA and CDR2 as YSYEKL. The CDR3 has 14 residues. The CDR3 reads CASSQVSGNTEAFF. DNA for the CDR3: TGCGCCAGCAGCCAAGTCTCGGGAAACACTGAAGCTTTCTTT.

The chain carries TRBV5-6 and TRBJ2-7; TRBD2 might be the D (5 bases). Germline V gene sequence: CDR1 SGHDT, CDR2 YYEEEE. The CDR3 extends over 13 amino acids. Between the trimmed V and J ends, which lost 3 bases and 0 bases, there was a span of 7 bases. The CDR3 reads CASSSGDSYEQYF. CDR3 nucleotide sequence: TGTGCCAGCAGCTCCGGGGACTCCTACGAGCAGTACTTC.

J is TRBJ1-2 and V is TRBV2; D is ambiguous. The V end was cut by 2 bases, the J end by 4 bases, with 14 bases between. CDR1 is SNHLY and CDR2 is FYNNEI in the germline V gene. This CDR3 region has 15 residues. The CDR3 here is CASSELDRAPYGYTF. The CDR3 DNA reads TGTGCCAGCAGTGAATTAGATCGGGCCCCCTATGGCTACACCTTC.

This clone has only a few counts. The chain combines TRBV6-5 with TRBJ1-1; D remains ambiguous. Germline V gene sequence: CDR1 MNHEY, CDR2 SVGAGI. The CDR3 length is 13 residues. The V gene lost 2 bases and the J gene lost 0 bases, with 4 bases spanning the gap. The CDR3 DNA reads TGTGCCAGCAGTTACAACCTGAACACTGAAGCTTTCTTT. Amino acid sequence: CASSYNLNTEAFF.

The rearrangement uses TRBV11-1 and TRBJ1-1, with a tentative D call TRBD1 (6 bases). Germline V lookup: CDR1 SGHAT, CDR2 FQDESV (reference sequence). The CDR3 length is 13 residues. Trimming left V 1 base short and J 11 bases short, with 14 bases between. The CDR3 coding sequence is TGTGCCAGCAGCTTAGGAGGTCCGGGGGCTGCTTTCTTT. Its protein is CASSLGGPGAAFF.